The clone carrying this T cell receptor beta chain was found once. Its specificity is unknown. This CDR3 is built from 15 residues. Trimming at V came to 3 bases and at J to 2 bases, leaving 2 bases not matched to a gene. Per the germline V gene, CDR1 is SGHVS and CDR2 is FQNEAQ. This sample is part of a study of shared clonotypes between healthy human individuals. Clones were sequenced by immunoSEQ multiplex PCR, and TCRdb holds only the in-frame ones, with some missing. Among approximately 530,000 clones, around 95% were seen once, and the ten largest hold 0.05% to 0.08%. Study observations and caveats: Tissue TCR repertoires likely differ from these blood-only repertoires.

The material sequenced was naive CD4+ T cells sorted from blood. Noted subset: CD45RA+ positively selected. This chain joins TRBV7-8 and TRBJ2-7, with 12 bases identical to TRBD2. This TCR derives from a woman in her twenties or thirties in good health. As DNA, the CDR3 is TGTGCCAGCAGCTTGGGACTAGCGGGCACCTACGAGCAGTACTTC. This encodes CASSLGLAGTYEQYF.